This is a list of T cell receptor beta chains from one sample in a study of blood T cell repertoires in COVID-19. Generated by immunoSEQ multiplex PCR, the TCRdb table keeps only in-frame clones and is missing some. The table has about 130,000 clones, about four fifths seen once; the top ten hold roughly 15%. The specimen sequenced was peripheral blood. The origin of the receptors is a woman in her forties or fifties with acute or convalescent COVID-19. The CDR3 runs from the conserved cysteine through the conserved F or W. Fields, in order: CDR3 protein, CDR3 DNA, clone size, D gene, J gene, V gene. The D gene is left open where the match is weak. Clone size is not always given. Where it is, it says once, few, many or a class for expanded clones.

CASSIGTGSVNYGYTF TGTGCCAGTAGTATTGGGACAGGGTCGGTAAACTATGGCTACACCTTC NA TRBD1 TRBJ1-2 TRBV19
CASSEDRGNTEAFF TGTGCCAGCAGTGAGGACAGGGGGAACACTGAAGCTTTCTTT NA TRBD1 TRBJ1-1 TRBV6-1
CASSLYGTTNTGELFF TGTGCCAGCAGCTTATATGGGACTACGAACACCGGGGAGCTGTTTTTT NA TRBD2 TRBJ2-2 TRBV7-3
CASSLTPTAGGNYGYTF TGTGCCAGCTCACTCACGCCCACGGCAGGGGGTAACTATGGCTACACCTTC NA TRBD1 TRBJ1-2 TRBV18
CASSQWGQVTYEQYF TGTGCCAGCAGCCAGTGGGGACAGGTTACCTACGAGCAGTACTTC NA TRBD1 TRBJ2-7 TRBV3-1/TRBV3-2
CASSLAGDRGNTIYF TGCGCCAGCAGCTTGGCCGGGGACAGGGGAAACACCATATATTTT NA TRBD1 TRBJ1-3 TRBV5-1
CASTMGQGDSPLHF TGTGCCAGCACCATGGGACAGGGCGATTCACCCCTCCACTTT NA TRBD1 TRBJ1-6 TRBV5-8
CASSQDRESPQHF TGCGCCAGCAGCCAAGATCGAGAGTCGCCCCAGCATTTT NA NA TRBJ1-5 TRBV4-1
CSASGLAGVGEQYF TGCAGTGCTAGTGGGCTAGCGGGGGTTGGTGAGCAGTACTTC NA TRBD2 TRBJ2-7 TRBV20-1
CASSSTAGVSNQPQHF TGTGCCAGCAGCTCGACCGCCGGGGTATCTAATCAGCCCCAGCATTTT NA NA TRBJ1-5 TRBV5-5
CASSPPRRAYEQYF TGTGCCAGCTCACCACCGCGGAGAGCCTACGAGCAGTACTTC NA NA TRBJ2-7 TRBV18
CASSYSDRGGYTF TGTGCCAGCAGTTACTCGGACAGGGGTGGCTACACCTTC NA TRBD1 TRBJ1-2 TRBV6-5
CASSQDYRGNGELFF TGTGCCAGCAGCCAAGACTACAGGGGCAACGGGGAGCTGTTTTTT NA TRBD1 TRBJ2-2 TRBV14
CASSLKPRRNRDQLNSPLHF TGTGCCAGCAGTTTAAAACCGCGCCGTAACAGGGATCAGCTCAATTCACCCCTCCACTTT NA NA TRBJ1-6 TRBV27
CASSPLGQAGSSNQPQHF TGTGCCAGCAGCCCTCTAGGACAGGCCGGATCTAGCAATCAGCCCCAGCATTTT once TRBD1 TRBJ1-5 TRBV6-2/TRBV6-3
CASSGGQGFGNTIYF TGCGCCAGCAGCGGGGGACAGGGGTTTGGAAACACCATATATTTT NA TRBD1 TRBJ1-3 TRBV5-1
CASSQERDRRETQYF TGTGCCAGCAGCCAAGAGAGGGACAGGAGGGAGACCCAGTACTTC NA TRBD1 TRBJ2-5 TRBV14
CASTYIAGSNTGELFF TGTGCCAGTACCTATATAGCGGGGAGTAACACCGGGGAGCTGTTTTTT NA TRBD2 TRBJ2-2 TRBV19
CASSHGTANNQPQHF TGTGCCAGCAGCCATGGGACAGCAAACAATCAGCCCCAGCATTTT NA TRBD1 TRBJ1-5 TRBV7-8
CASSFPGQGAGEQYF TGTGCCAGCAGCTTTCCGGGACAGGGGGCCGGCGAGCAGTACTTC NA TRBD1 TRBJ2-7 TRBV3-1/TRBV3-2
CAISETGTSKDYEQYF TGTGCCATCAGTGAAACCGGGACTAGCAAAGACTACGAGCAGTACTTC NA TRBD2 TRBJ2-7 TRBV10-3
CASSLAVNTEAFF TGTGCCAGTAGCCTGGCGGTGAACACTGAAGCTTTCTTT NA NA TRBJ1-1 TRBV19
CASSLEGLNYGYTF TGTGCCAGCAGCCTCGAAGGACTTAACTATGGCTACACCTTC NA NA TRBJ1-2 TRBV11-2
CATSRDGGYFLPNEQFF TGTGCCACCAGCAGAGATGGCGGGTATTTCCTCCCCAATGAGCAGTTCTTC NA NA TRBJ2-1 TRBV15
CASAGGNNSPLHF TGTGCTAGCGCAGGGGGTAATAATTCACCCCTCCACTTT NA TRBD1 TRBJ1-6 TRBV12-5
CASSFETGSGNTIYF TGTGCCAGCAGCTTTGAAACAGGGTCTGGAAACACCATATATTTT NA NA TRBJ1-3 TRBV5-6
CASSDLIAGAYNEQFF TGTGCCAGCAGCGACCTTATAGCGGGGGCCTACAATGAGCAGTTCTTC NA TRBD2 TRBJ2-1 TRBV9
CASRGRGGDTEAFF TGTGCCAGCAGAGGACGGGGAGGGGACACTGAAGCTTTCTTT once NA TRBJ1-1 TRBV6-5
CASSSPGRRDTRPNSPLHF TGTGCCAGCAGCTCCCCGGGCCGACGGGACACAAGACCTAATTCACCCCTCCACTTT NA NA TRBJ1-6 TRBV9
CAIGGQGDEQYF TGTGCCATAGGGGGACAGGGGGACGAGCAGTACTTC NA TRBD1 TRBJ2-7 TRBV10-3
CASSAGRRNTEAFF TGCGCCAGCAGCGCCGGGAGAAGGAACACTGAAGCTTTCTTT NA NA TRBJ1-1 TRBV5-1
CAWSTGTYEQYF TGTGCCTGGAGTACAGGTACCTACGAGCAGTACTTC NA NA TRBJ2-7 TRBV30
CASSQGPGELFF TGTGCCAGCAGCCAAGGGCCCGGGGAGCTGTTTTTT NA NA TRBJ2-2 TRBV3-1/TRBV3-2
CASSYLRDTEAFF TGTGCCAGCAGTTACTTGCGGGACACTGAAGCTTTCTTT NA NA TRBJ1-1 TRBV6-5
CASSLLAGLDTQYF TGTGCCAGCAGCTTACTAGCGGGGCTGGATACGCAGTATTTT NA TRBD2 TRBJ2-3 TRBV7-8
CASSEGDRGNGYTF TGTGCCAGCAGTGAAGGAGACAGGGGGAATGGCTACACCTTC NA TRBD1 TRBJ1-2 TRBV6-1
CSVGGLGSGANVLTF TGCAGCGTTGGGGGGCTGGGATCTGGGGCCAACGTCCTGACTTTC few NA TRBJ2-6 TRBV29-1
CASSLGDNSNQPQHF TGCGCCAGCAGCTTGGGGGACAATAGCAATCAGCCCCAGCATTTT few NA TRBJ1-5 TRBV5-1
CASRGSSNQPQHF TGTGCCAGCAGGGGCAGCAGCAATCAGCCCCAGCATTTT NA NA TRBJ1-5 TRBV12-3/TRBV12-4
CASSLVGGGEAFF TGTGCCAGCAGCTTGGTCGGAGGAGGTGAAGCTTTCTTT NA NA TRBJ1-1 TRBV5-6
CASSLGTRGFTDTQYF TGTGCCAGCAGCTTAGGAACTCGCGGGTTCACAGATACGCAGTATTTT NA NA TRBJ2-3 TRBV7-8
CASSSTGTGNTGELFF TGTGCCAGCAGTTCAACCGGGACAGGGAACACCGGGGAGCTGTTTTTT NA TRBD1 TRBJ2-2 TRBV28
CASCLTGSSYEQYF TGTGCCAGCTGTCTTACAGGGAGCTCCTACGAGCAGTACTTC few NA TRBJ2-7 TRBV6-5
CASKPQGILTEAFF TGTGCCAGTAAACCACAGGGAATCCTCACTGAAGCTTTCTTT NA NA TRBJ1-1 TRBV25-1
CASSLVGTGLYTEAFF TGCGCCAGCAGCTTGGTGGGGACAGGGCTGTACACTGAAGCTTTCTTT NA TRBD1 TRBJ1-1 TRBV5-1
CASSRLTSGAISYNEQFF TGTGCCAGCTCCCGACTGACTAGCGGGGCGATCTCCTACAATGAGCAGTTCTTC NA TRBD2 TRBJ2-1 TRBV18
CASRPGTGGRYGYTF TGTGCCAGCAGGCCTGGGACAGGGGGGAGGTATGGCTACACCTTC NA TRBD1 TRBJ1-2 TRBV28
CASSSPHPRTGELFF TGTGCCAGCAGCTCTCCTCATCCCAGGACCGGGGAGCTGTTTTTT NA NA TRBJ2-2 TRBV7-8
CASSYSISRNTEAFF TGTGCCAGCAGTTACTCGATTTCCAGGAACACTGAAGCTTTCTTT many NA TRBJ1-1 TRBV6-5
CASSLSGTQYF TGTGCCAGCAGTTTATCCGGGACGCAGTATTTT NA NA TRBJ2-3 TRBV12-3/TRBV12-4
CASSRDRLKNIQYF TGTGCCAGCAGCCGCGACAGGCTCAAAAACATTCAGTACTTC NA NA TRBJ2-4 TRBV6-5
CASSLMNTEAFF TGTGCCAGCAGCCTAATGAACACTGAAGCTTTCTTT few NA TRBJ1-1 TRBV5-5
CASSLAPSGGELFF TGTGCCAGCAGCTTAGCTCCTAGCGGGGGGGAGCTGTTTTTT NA TRBD2 TRBJ2-2 TRBV7-9
CAISVEDLNTEAFF TGTGCCATCAGTGTTGAGGACTTGAACACTGAAGCTTTCTTT NA NA TRBJ1-1 TRBV10-3
CASSEVIGQPQHF TGCGCCAGCAGTGAGGTGATCGGTCAGCCCCAGCATTTT many NA TRBJ1-5 TRBV10-1
CASSSDRGDRWGTEAFF TGTGCCAGCAGTTCGGACAGGGGGGATCGCTGGGGCACTGAAGCTTTCTTT once TRBD1 TRBJ1-1 TRBV6-2/TRBV6-3
CASSLDYTEAFF TGTGCCAGCAGCTTAGACTACACTGAAGCTTTCTTT NA NA TRBJ1-1 TRBV7-9